These T cell receptor beta chains were read from a single sample in a study of regulatory T cells in long-lasting Graves disease. TCRdb reprocessed the multiplex PCR reads with MiXCR, giving one entry per CDR3 protein. The sample holds just over 600,000 distinct CDR3 sequences; approximately 15% are singletons and the top ten take approximately 18%. The data also belong to a second study, concerning T cells in Graves' hyperthyroidism and ophthalmopathy.

This specimen consisted of peripheral blood mononuclear cells (PBMCs), obtained at new diagnosis, from a patient treated with antithyroid drugs. The receptors here all came from a woman in her 30s with Graves disease. The CDR3 runs from the conserved cysteine through the conserved F or W. D genes are given only for firm matches. Size is omitted from some rows. Given values are once, few, many or a class for expanded clones.

D	V	J	size	DNA	CDR3
.	TRBV6-1	TRBJ1-5	many	TGTGCCAGCAGAGTGTCCAATCAGCCCCAGCATTTT	CASRVSNQPQHF
.	TRBV7-8	TRBJ1-3	.	TGTGCCAGCACCTCAGACGGGGTCGCGAGCTCTGGAAACACCATATATTTT	CASTSDGVASSGNTIYF
.	TRBV9	TRBJ2-1	.	TGTGCTACCGGAAGGGCCCACAATGAGCAGTTCTTC	CATGRAHNEQFF
TRBD1	TRBV11-2	TRBJ2-1	many	TGTGCCAGCAGTTTGGACAGGAGCTCCTACAATGAGCAGTTCTTC	CASSLDRSSYNEQFF
.	TRBV28	TRBJ1-4	few	TGTGCCAGCGGTCCCTTCGGGAGAACGAATGAAAAACTGTTTTTT	CASGPFGRTNEKLFF
TRBD1	TRBV15	TRBJ2-7	many	TGTGCCACCAGCAGAGTGCAGGGGGCCCACGAGCAGTACTTC	CATSRVQGAHEQYF
TRBD1	TRBV3-1	TRBJ2-7	.	TGTGCCAGCAGCCAAGTGACGGGACAGGGCTCCTACGAGCAGTACTTC	CASSQVTGQGSYEQYF
.	TRBV6-1	TRBJ1-1	few	TGTGCCAGTCAGCCAGTGGGGGAGTACACTGAAGCTTTCTTT	CASQPVGEYTEAFF
TRBD1	TRBV7-2	TRBJ1-1	many	TGTGCCAGCAGCTTCCGGAGGGGGCAGGGCGGCACTGAAGCTTTCTTT	CASSFRRGQGGTEAFF
.	TRBV28	TRBJ2-1	many	TGTGCCAGCAGTCGACAGTTTAATGAGCAGTTCTTC	CASSRQFNEQFF
.	TRBV19	TRBJ1-4	many	TGTGCCAGTAGTATGCTTAAGGGGCTAAAGAATGAAAAACTGTTTTTT	CASSMLKGLKNEKLFF
TRBD1	TRBV11-2	TRBJ1-5	once	TGTGCCAGCAGCTCCCAGACAGGGGAACATCAGCCCCAGCATTTT	CASSSQTGEHQPQHF
.	TRBV27	TRBJ2-1	many	TGTGCCAGCAGTTTACAGGGGAATGAGCAGTTCTTC	CASSLQGNEQFF
.	TRBV2	TRBJ1-5	.	TGTGCCAGCAGTGACGGAGCGGGACAGCCCCAGCATTTT	CASSDGAGQPQHF
.	TRBV7-9	TRBJ1-1	few	TGTGCCAGCAGCTTAGGGGCCAGTAGGTTCGGAAACACTGAAGCTTTCTTT	CASSLGASRFGNTEAFF
.	TRBV28	TRBJ2-1	many	TGTGCCAGCAGTCTAAACACAGGGACTAAGCAGTTCTTC	CASSLNTGTKQFF
.	TRBV12-3/TRBV12-4	TRBJ2-2	.	TGTGCCAGCAGTTTTGCCCCAACCGGGGAGCTGTTTTTT	CASSFAPTGELFF
.	TRBV2	TRBJ1-1	many	TGTGCCAGCAGTGTTAAAGGATTCCAAATGAACACTGAAGCTTTCTTT	CASSVKGFQMNTEAFF
TRBD2	TRBV6-1	TRBJ2-3	.	TGTGCCAGCAAGACACTAGCGGGGGGGAATAGAGATACGCAGTATTTT	CASKTLAGGNRDTQYF
.	TRBV27	TRBJ1-2	many	TGTGCCAGCAGTTTACAAGACGGCTATGGCTACACCTTC	CASSLQDGYGYTF
.	TRBV20-1	TRBJ2-4	few	TGCAGTGCTTCGAGACAGGCGATTGGAAACATTCAGTACTTC	CSASRQAIGNIQYF
TRBD2	TRBV3-1	TRBJ2-1	.	TGTGCCAGCAGCCAAGCACAGCGGGGGCAGTTCTTC	CASSQAQRGQFF
.	TRBV2	TRBJ2-7	many	TGTGCCAGCAGTGGAAAGACTAGGGTCCTCGGTGAGCAGTACTTC	CASSGKTRVLGEQYF
TRBD1	TRBV15	TRBJ1-5	.	TGTGCCACCAGCAGAGACCCTCCCGGACAGGGCCGGAATCAGCCCCAGCATTTT	CATSRDPPGQGRNQPQHF
.	TRBV11-2	TRBJ1-4	once	TGTGTCAGCAGCCTCGGGAGACAGGCGCTCTCTGGAGAAAAACTGTTTTTT	CVSSLGRQALSGEKLFF
.	TRBV30	TRBJ1-3	few	TGTGCCTGGAGTGTCCTAAGCCCTGGAAACACCATATATTTT	CAWSVLSPGNTIYF
.	TRBV7-9	TRBJ1-4	few	TGTGCCAGCAGCTTAGGAGGACAGACCCTTAATGAAAAACTGTTTTTT	CASSLGGQTLNEKLFF
TRBD1	TRBV25-1	TRBJ1-2	few	TGTGCCAGCGGGACAGGGGGGAGCTACACCTTC	CASGTGGSYTF